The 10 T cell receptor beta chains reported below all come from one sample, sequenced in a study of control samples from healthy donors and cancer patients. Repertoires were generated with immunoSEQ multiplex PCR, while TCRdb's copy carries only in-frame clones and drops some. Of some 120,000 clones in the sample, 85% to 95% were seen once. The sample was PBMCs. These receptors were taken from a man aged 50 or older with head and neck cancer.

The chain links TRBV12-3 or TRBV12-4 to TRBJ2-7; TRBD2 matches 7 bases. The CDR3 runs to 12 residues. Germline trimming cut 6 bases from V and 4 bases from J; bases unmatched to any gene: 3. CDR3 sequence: CASRAGYYEQYF. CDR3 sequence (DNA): TGTGCCAGCAGAGCGGGGTATTACGAGCAGTACTTC.

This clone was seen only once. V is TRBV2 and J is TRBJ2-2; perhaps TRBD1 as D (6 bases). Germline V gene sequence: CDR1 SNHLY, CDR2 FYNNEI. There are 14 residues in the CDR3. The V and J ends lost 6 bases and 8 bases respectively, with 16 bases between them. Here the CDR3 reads CASRPGQMMGELFF. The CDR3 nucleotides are TGTGCCAGCAGACCCGGACAGATGATGGGGGAGCTGTTTTTT.

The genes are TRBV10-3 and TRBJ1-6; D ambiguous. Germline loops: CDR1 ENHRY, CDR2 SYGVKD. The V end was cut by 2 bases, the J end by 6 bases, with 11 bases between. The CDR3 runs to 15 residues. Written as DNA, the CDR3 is TGTGCCATCAGTGAGCCACTGCCGGGTAATTCACCCCTCCACTTT. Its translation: CAISEPLPGNSPLHF.

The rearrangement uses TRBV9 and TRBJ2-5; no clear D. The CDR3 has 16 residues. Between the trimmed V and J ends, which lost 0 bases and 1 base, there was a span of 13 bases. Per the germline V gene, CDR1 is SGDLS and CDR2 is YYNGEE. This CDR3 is CASSVGRLNLQETQYF. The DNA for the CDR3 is TGTGCCAGCAGCGTAGGACGGCTAAATCTCCAAGAGACCCAGTACTTC. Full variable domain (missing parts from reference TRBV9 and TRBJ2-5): DSGVTQTPKHLITATGQRVTLRCSPRSGDLSVYWYQQSLDQGLQFLIQYYNGEERAKGNILERFSAQQFPDLHSELNLSSLELGDSALYFCASSVGRLNLQETQYFGPGTRLLVL.

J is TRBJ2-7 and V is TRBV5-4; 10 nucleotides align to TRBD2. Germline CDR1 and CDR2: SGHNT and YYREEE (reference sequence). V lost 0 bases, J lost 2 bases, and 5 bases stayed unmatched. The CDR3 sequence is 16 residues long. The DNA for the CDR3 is TGTGCCAGCAGCTTGGGGCTAGCGGGGGCCGCCTACGAGCAGTACTTC. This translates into CASSLGLAGAAYEQYF.

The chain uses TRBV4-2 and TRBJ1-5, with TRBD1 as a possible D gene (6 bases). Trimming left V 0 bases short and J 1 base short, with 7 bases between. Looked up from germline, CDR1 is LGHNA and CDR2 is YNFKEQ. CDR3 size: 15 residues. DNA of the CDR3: TGTGCCAGCAGCCAAGATAGGGGGAGCAATCAGCCCCAGCATTTT. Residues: CASSQDRGSNQPQHF.

In DNA form, the CDR3 reads TGTGCCAGCAGTAATCAATTTTCGGGCAATCAGCCCCAGCATTTT. Its protein is CASSNQFSGNQPQHF. The chain links TRBV6-5 to TRBJ1-5; D is undetermined. CDR1 and CDR2 from the germline V gene are MNHEY and SVGAGI. Between the trimmed V and J ends, which lost 5 bases and 2 bases, there was a span of 13 bases. The CDR3 is 15 residues long.

The CDR3 nucleotides are TGCGCCAGCAGCTTGGCCATCGGGACAGGGCTTTACGAGCAGTACTTC. Protein: CASSLAIGTGLYEQYF. The gene calls are TRBV5-1 and TRBJ2-7; 9 nucleotides line up with TRBD1. V lost 0 bases, J lost 4 bases, and 8 bases stayed unmatched. Germline loops: CDR1 SGHRS, CDR2 YFSETQ. This CDR3 spans 16 amino acids.

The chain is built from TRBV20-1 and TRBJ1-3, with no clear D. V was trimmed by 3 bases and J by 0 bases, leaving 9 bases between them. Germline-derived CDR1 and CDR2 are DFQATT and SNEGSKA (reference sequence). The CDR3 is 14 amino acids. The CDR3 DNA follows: TGCAGTGCTAGTCCCAGAGCCTCTGGAAACACCATATATTTT. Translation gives CSASPRASGNTIYF.

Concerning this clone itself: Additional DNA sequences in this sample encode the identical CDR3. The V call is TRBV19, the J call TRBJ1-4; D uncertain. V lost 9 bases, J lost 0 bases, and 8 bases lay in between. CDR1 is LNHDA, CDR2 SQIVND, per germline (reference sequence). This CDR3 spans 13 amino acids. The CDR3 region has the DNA TGTGCCAGCCGGGTTGCAACTAATGAAAAACTGTTTTTT. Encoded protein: CASRVATNEKLFF. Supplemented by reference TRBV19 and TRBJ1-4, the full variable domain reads DGGITQSPKYLFRKEGQNVTLSCEQNLNHDAMYWYRQDPGQGLRLIYYSQIVNDFQKGDIAEGYSVSREKKESFPLTVTSAQKNPTAFYLCASRVATNEKLFFGSGTQLSVL.